The 21 T cell receptor beta chains in this list originate from one sample, sequenced in a study of T-cell memory formation after mild COVID-19. TCRdb redid the calling of the 5' RACE reads with MiXCR, one entry per CDR3 protein. This sample has a few hundred thousand distinct CDR3 sequences, with over 20% found just once. The specimen was PBMCs or a T cell subset sorted from them (not recorded which). The receptors derive from an adult woman who had mild COVID-19 (a few samples of this study predate the infection). Cell type and time point are not known.

The V and J genes are TRBV2 and TRBJ1-2; D ambiguous. V was pared by 7 bases and J by 4 bases, with 13 bases between. The CDR3 length is 13 residues. Germline V lookup: CDR1 SNHLY, CDR2 FYNNEI. The CDR3 region has the DNA TGTGCCAGCAAACTGGACGGCAGCTATGGCTACACCTTC. Its protein product is CASKLDGSYGYTF.

The rearrangement joins TRBV6-5 to TRBJ2-7, with TRBD1 matching over 11 bases. After removal of 5 bases from V and 2 bases from J, the junction contained 8 bases not matched to a gene. This CDR3 has 16 residues. From germline, CDR1 is MNHEY and CDR2 SVGAGI. As DNA, the CDR3 is TGTGCCAGCAGTCTCCTAGGACAGGGGGCCCCCTACGAGCAGTACTTC. This sequence encodes CASSLLGQGAPYEQYF.

The V gene is TRBV7-8, the J gene TRBJ1-5, with 7 bases fitting TRBD1. Germline CDR1 reads SGHVS; CDR2 reads FQNEAQ. CDR3 length: 18 residues. Losses at the gene ends were 4 bases for V and 3 bases for J; bases not matched to a gene: 15. This chain's CDR3 is CASSSTIPGGYINQPQHF. In DNA, the CDR3 is TGTGCCAGCAGCTCCACCATACCAGGGGGTTATATCAATCAGCCCCAGCATTTT.

In DNA form, the CDR3 reads TGTGCCAGCAGCGTAGACAGAGGAACCGGGGAGCTGTTTTTT. Its translation is CASSVDRGTGELFF. The chain combines TRBV9 with TRBJ2-2; D ambiguous. The ends were cut back, 0 bases at V and 5 bases at J, with 8 bases in the middle. The CDR3 totals 14 residues. The V gene's germline CDR1 is SGDLS and CDR2 YYNGEE.

The CDR3 nucleotides are TGTGCCACCAGTCCCTCGTACCTAGCGGGCCTCACAGATACGCAGTATTTT. Translated: CATSPSYLAGLTDTQYF. The chain couples TRBV24-1 to TRBJ2-3, with 8 bases matching TRBD2. This CDR3 has 17 residues. The junction had 12 bases not matched to a gene; V was cut back by 6 bases and J by 2 bases. Germline CDR1 KGHDR, CDR2 SFDVKD.

DNA for the CDR3: TGTGCCAGTAGTATAGGAGGACTAGTCGTCGGGGAGCTGTTTTTT. Translating gives CASSIGGLVVGELFF. The rearrangement links TRBV19 to TRBJ2-2; TRBD2 matches at 7 bases. The CDR3 has 15 residues. Germline values: CDR1 LNHDA, CDR2 SQIVND (reference sequence). V was pared by 1 base and J by 7 bases, with 6 bases of the junction left unmatched.

The gene calls are TRBV3-1 and TRBJ2-3, with 10 nucleotides matching TRBD1. CDR3 length equals 16 residues. The germline V gene encodes CDR1 LGHDT and CDR2 YNNKEL (reference sequence). With V trimmed by 4 bases and J by 1 base, 5 bases remained unmatched. CDR3 DNA: TGTGCCAGCAGCCTGACAGGGGGCATAGGCACAGATACGCAGTATTTT. Protein: CASSLTGGIGTDTQYF.

This chain uses TRBV27 with TRBJ2-7, with a weak D call TRBD1 (5 bases). V was shortened by 6 bases and J by 2 bases, with 20 bases between the two germline ends. CDR1 is MNHEY and CDR2 is SMNVEV in the germline V gene (reference sequence). The CDR3 has 16 amino acids. CDR3 residues: CASSPNGGNRPYEQYF. The CDR3, as DNA: TGTGCCAGCAGCCCTAATGGTGGAAACAGGCCCTACGAGCAGTACTTC.

This clonotype has only a few counts. This chain links TRBV20-1 with TRBJ2-5; D remains unclear. The CDR3 consists of 16 residues. V lost 0 bases and J 5 bases, leaving 19 bases between the germline ends. Germline CDR1 DFQATT, CDR2 SNEGSKA (reference sequence). The CDR3 DNA reads as TGCAGTGCTAGAGATCCCCCGGGTGCTGGGTTCGAGACCCAGTACTTC. Its protein is CSARDPPGAGFETQYF.

The chain carries TRBV5-1 and TRBJ1-2; D remains ambiguous. Germline V gene sequence: CDR1 SGHRS, CDR2 YFSETQ. The CDR3 consists of 14 residues. V lost 4 bases and J lost 3, with 13 bases in between. The CDR3 nucleotides are TGCGCCAGCAGCCCCGACTGGATGGACTATGGCTACACCTTC. Amino acid sequence: CASSPDWMDYGYTF.

This clonotype was recorded a few times. The chain links TRBV5-5 to TRBJ2-5; TRBD2 matches 9 bases. Germline CDR1 is SGHKS and CDR2 is YYEKEE (reference sequence). Germline trimming cut 0 bases from V and 2 bases from J; bases unmatched to any gene: 5. The CDR3 is made up of 16 amino acids. The CDR3 DNA reads TGTGCCAGCAGCTTGGCTCCAGCGGGAGGTCAAGAGACCCAGTACTTC. This sequence encodes CASSLAPAGGQETQYF.

The rearrangement links TRBV7-6 to TRBJ1-1; a possible D gene is TRBD1 (5 bases). In germline, CDR1 is SGHVS, CDR2 FNYEAQ. V lost 3 bases to trimming and J lost 11 bases, with 10 bases between them. The CDR3 runs 11 residues. The CDR3 loop reads CASSFGGRAFF. CDR3 nucleotide sequence: TGTGCCAGCAGCTTCGGGGGAAGGGCTTTCTTT.

This clonotype was counted at least ten times. The CDR3 DNA reads TGTGCCAGCAACACACAGGGGGTGGGTAGTCAGCCCCAGCATTTT. Translating it yields CASNTQGVGSQPQHF. The chain links TRBV12-3 or TRBV12-4 to TRBJ1-5; TRBD1 aligns across 8 bases. The CDR3 has 15 residues. V gave up 7 bases and J gave up 6 bases; unmatched junction bases: 11.

Note on this clonotype: A much larger clone differs from this one at a single base, so this may be a read error. Here the CDR3 reads CASSHTTLLTDTLYF. The CDR3 DNA reads TGCGCCAGCAGCCATACTACCCTCCTCACAGATACGCTGTATTTT. The chain employs TRBV4-1 and TRBJ2-3; no firm D call. The germline V gene has CDR1 MGHRA and CDR2 YSYEKL. The CDR3 sequence is 15 residues long.

The CDR3 is CASSQDPPGRFGQPQHF. DNA of the CDR3: TGCGCCAGCAGCCAAGATCCCCCGGGTCGATTTGGTCAGCCCCAGCATTTT. The chain recombines TRBV4-1 with TRBJ1-5; D unclear. Germline loops: CDR1 MGHRA, CDR2 YSYEKL. V lost 0 bases to trimming and J lost 6 bases, with 18 bases between them. The CDR3 spans 17 residues.

The V gene is TRBV5-1, the J gene TRBJ2-3; D is possibly TRBD1 (5 bases). Per germline, CDR1 SGHRS and CDR2 YFSETQ. V shed 0 bases and J shed 4 bases, with 12 bases lying between them. This CDR3 has 15 amino acids. The CDR3 nucleotides read TGCGCCAGCAGCTTGGAGACAGCTGGGGCAGATACGCAGTATTTT. It is translated as CASSLETAGADTQYF.

This clonotype appeared a few times. The rearrangement uses TRBV5-1 and TRBJ2-7, with 10 bases aligning to TRBD1. CDR1 is SGHRS and CDR2 is YFSETQ in the germline V gene. The CDR3 spans 15 residues. V dropped 2 bases and J dropped 1; count of bases not matched to a gene: 3. CDR3 sequence (DNA): TGCGCCAGCAGCTTTCGGACAGGGGGTTCCTACGAGCAGTACTTC. Translating gives CASSFRTGGSYEQYF.

This chain joins TRBV9 and TRBJ2-3, with D perhaps matching TRBD2 (5 bases). The CDR3 is made up of 15 amino acids. CDR1 and CDR2 (germline): SGDLS, YYNGEE. V was pared by 1 base and J by 1 base, with 10 bases between. The CDR3 loop reads CASSVLRGGTDTQYF. The DNA of the CDR3 is TGTGCCAGCAGCGTATTACGGGGAGGCACAGATACGCAGTATTTT.

The chain recombines TRBV9 with TRBJ2-7; possible D gene TRBD1, 5 bases. From germline, CDR1 is SGDLS and CDR2 YYNGEE. This CDR3 is 14 amino acids long. V was shortened by 0 bases and J by 2 bases, with 9 bases between the two germline ends. In DNA form, the CDR3 reads TGTGCCAGCAGCGTAGCTGACAGACCCTACGAGCAGTACTTC. It yields the protein CASSVADRPYEQYF. The full variable domain, with the rest looked up from reference TRBV9 and TRBJ2-7, is DSGVTQTPKHLITATGQRVTLRCSPRSGDLSVYWYQQSLDQGLQFLIQYYNGEERAKGNILERFSAQQFPDLHSELNLSSLELGDSALYFCASSVADRPYEQYFGPGTRLTVT.

The rearrangement uses TRBV5-6 and TRBJ1-2; a weak D match, TRBD1 (6 bases). V was clipped by 4 bases and J by 6 bases, with 10 bases between them. The CDR3 covers 12 residues. The germline V gene has CDR1 SGHDT and CDR2 YYEEEE. The CDR3, as DNA: TGTGCCAGCAGCATGAACAGGGATGGCTACACCTTC. Translation gives CASSMNRDGYTF.

V usage is TRBV24-1 and J usage is TRBJ1-2; D is unresolved. The germline V gene encodes CDR1 KGHDR and CDR2 SFDVKD. The CDR3 loop spans 14 amino acids. V was shortened by 0 bases and J by 2 bases, with 6 bases between the two germline ends. CDR3 loop: CATSDLEQNYGYTF. CDR3 nucleotide sequence: TGTGCCACCAGTGATTTGGAACAGAACTATGGCTACACCTTC.